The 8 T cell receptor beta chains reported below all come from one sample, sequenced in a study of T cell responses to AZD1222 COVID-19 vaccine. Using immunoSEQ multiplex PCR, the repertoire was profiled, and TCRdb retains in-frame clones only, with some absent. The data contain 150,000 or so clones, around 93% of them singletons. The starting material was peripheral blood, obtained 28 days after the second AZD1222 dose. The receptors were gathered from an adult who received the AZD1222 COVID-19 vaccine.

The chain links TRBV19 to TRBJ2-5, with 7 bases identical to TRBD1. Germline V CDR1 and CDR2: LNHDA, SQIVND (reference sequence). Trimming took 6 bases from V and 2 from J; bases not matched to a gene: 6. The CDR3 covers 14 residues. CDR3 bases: TGTGCCAGTAGCATAACCAGGGGGCAAGAGACCCAGTACTTC. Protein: CASSITRGQETQYF.

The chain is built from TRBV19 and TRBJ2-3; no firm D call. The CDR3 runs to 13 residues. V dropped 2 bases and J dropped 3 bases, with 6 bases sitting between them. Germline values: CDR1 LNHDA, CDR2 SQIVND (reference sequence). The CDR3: CASSISRTDTQYF. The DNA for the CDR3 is TGTGCCAGTAGTATATCTAGGACAGATACGCAGTATTTT.

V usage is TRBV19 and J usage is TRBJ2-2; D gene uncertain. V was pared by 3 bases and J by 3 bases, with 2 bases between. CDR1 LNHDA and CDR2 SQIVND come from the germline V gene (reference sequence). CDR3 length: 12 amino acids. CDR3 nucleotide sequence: TGTGCCAGTAGTATGTACACCGGGGAGCTGTTTTTT. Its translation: CASSMYTGELFF.

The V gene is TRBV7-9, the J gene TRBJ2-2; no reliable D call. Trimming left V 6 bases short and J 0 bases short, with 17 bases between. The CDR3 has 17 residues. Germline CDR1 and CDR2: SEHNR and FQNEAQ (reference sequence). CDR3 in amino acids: CASSPPPRFSNTGELFF. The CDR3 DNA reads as TGTGCCAGCAGTCCACCCCCCCGTTTTTCGAACACCGGGGAGCTGTTTTTT.

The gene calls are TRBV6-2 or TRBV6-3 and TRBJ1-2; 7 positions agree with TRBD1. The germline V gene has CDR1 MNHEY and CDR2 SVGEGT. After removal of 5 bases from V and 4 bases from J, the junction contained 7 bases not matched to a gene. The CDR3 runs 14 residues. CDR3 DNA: TGTGCCAGCAGTCACAAACAGGGGTCCTATGGCTACACCTTC. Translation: CASSHKQGSYGYTF.

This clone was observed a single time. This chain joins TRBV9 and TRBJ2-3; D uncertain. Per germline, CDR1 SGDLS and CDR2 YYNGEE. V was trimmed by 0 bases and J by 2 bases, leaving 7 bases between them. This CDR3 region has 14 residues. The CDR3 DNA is TGTGCCAGCAGCGTAGCTATTTCCACAGATACGCAGTATTTT. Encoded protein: CASSVAISTDTQYF.

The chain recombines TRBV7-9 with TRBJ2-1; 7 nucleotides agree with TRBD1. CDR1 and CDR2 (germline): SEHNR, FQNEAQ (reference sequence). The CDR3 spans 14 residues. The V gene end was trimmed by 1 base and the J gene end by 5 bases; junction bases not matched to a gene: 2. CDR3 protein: CASSLDRGNNEQFF. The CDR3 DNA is TGTGCCAGCAGCTTAGACAGGGGAAACAATGAGCAGTTCTTC. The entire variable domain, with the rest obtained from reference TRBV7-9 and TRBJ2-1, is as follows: DTGVSQNPRHKITKRGQNVTFRCDPISEHNRLYWYRQTLGQGPEFLTYFQNEAQLEKSRLLSDRFSAERPKGSFSTLEIQRTEQGDSAMYLCASSLDRGNNEQFFGPGTRLTVL.

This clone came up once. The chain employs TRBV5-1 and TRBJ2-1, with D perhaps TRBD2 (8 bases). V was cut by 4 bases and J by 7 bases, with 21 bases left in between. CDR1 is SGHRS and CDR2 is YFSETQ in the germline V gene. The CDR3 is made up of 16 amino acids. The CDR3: CASSPGGGFGRNEQFF. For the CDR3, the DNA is TGCGCCAGCAGCCCGGGAGGGGGCTTTGGCCGGAATGAGCAGTTCTTC.